The rows below give T cell receptor beta chains drawn from one sample of a study of T cells in Graves' hyperthyroidism and ophthalmopathy. TCRdb called the multiplex PCR reads again in MiXCR, with one record for every CDR3 protein. This table holds 500,000 or so distinct CDR3 sequences, approximately 17% found once. Source material: blood. The origin of the receptors is a woman between 18 and 29 years old with Graves' ophthalmopathy. Both conserved end residues are part of each CDR3. The D gene is left open where the match is weak. The size field is filled for only some rows; it gives once, few, many or a size class.

TRBJ1-1	TRBV19	TRBD1	few	TGTGCCAGTAGTACAGGGGGCGCCGGTACTGAAGCTTTCTTT	CASSTGGAGTEAFF
TRBJ2-7	TRBV28	TRBD2	many	TGTGCCAGCAGTTCTCGGACTAGCGGGAGGTACGAGCAGTACTTC	CASSSRTSGRYEQYF
TRBJ2-2	TRBV12-3/TRBV12-4	TRBD1	few	TGTGCCAGCTTAATAGGTGGACAGGTTACACCGGAGGAGCTGTTTTTT	CASLIGGQVTPEELFF
TRBJ2-7	TRBV4-2	TRBD2	.	TGTGCCAGCAGCCAATTGACTAGCGGGAGGGGCGAGCAGTACTTC	CASSQLTSGRGEQYF
TRBJ1-5	TRBV6-1	.	few	TGTGCCAGCAGTGATCGGTTGCGGAATCCAGGGAATAAAAATCAGCCCCAGCATTTT	CASSDRLRNPGNKNQPQHF
TRBJ2-7	TRBV7-9	.	.	TGTGCCAGCAGCCCCCCTAGCTCCTACGAGCGGTACTTC	CASSPPSSYERYF
TRBJ2-2	TRBV2	TRBD1	few	TGTGCCAGCAGGGTTGACAGGGCCAACACCGGGGAGCTGTTTTTT	CASRVDRANTGELFF
TRBJ1-3	TRBV3-1	.	few	TGTGCCAGCAGCCCACCAGGGCTCGGAAACACCATATATTTT	CASSPPGLGNTIYF
TRBJ2-7	TRBV10-3	TRBD2	.	TGTGCCATCAGTAGCGGGAACTCCTACGAGCAGTACTTC	CAISSGNSYEQYF
TRBJ1-5	TRBV6-2/TRBV6-3	.	many	TGTGCCAGCAGTTTTTGGTGGAGGGGGTCTAGCAATCAGCCCCAGCATTTT	CASSFWWRGSSNQPQHF
TRBJ2-3	TRBV9	TRBD2	few	TGTGCCAGCAGCGTAGCGACTAGCGGGGGGGGAGGAGATACGCAGTATTTT	CASSVATSGGGGDTQYF
TRBJ2-1	TRBV20-1	.	few	TGCAGTGCCCCCTTTGCTAGCATCAATACGCCTGAGCAGTTCTTC	CSAPFASINTPEQFF
TRBJ1-1	TRBV6-1	.	many	TGTGCCAGCAGTGATAGGACAGCGAACACTGAAGCTTTCTTT	CASSDRTANTEAFF
TRBJ2-3	TRBV6-2/TRBV6-3	.	.	TGTGCCAGCAATGGTAGTCCAGATACGCAGTATTTT	CASNGSPDTQYF
TRBJ2-1	TRBV4-2	TRBD1	.	TGTGCCAGCAGCCAGGACAGGGCTGGTTCCTACAATGAGCAGTTCTTC	CASSQDRAGSYNEQFF
TRBJ2-7	TRBV12-3/TRBV12-4	TRBD1	.	TGTGCCAGCAGCAGGACAGGGGGGAGCTCCTACGAGCAGTACTTC	CASSRTGGSSYEQYF
TRBJ2-7	TRBV4-2	TRBD2	few	TGTGCCAGCAGCCAAGAAATACTAGCGGGTTGGTACGAGCAGTACTTC	CASSQEILAGWYEQYF
TRBJ1-1	TRBV4-1	.	.	TGCGCCAGCAGCCAAGTGGGGGGGGAGACTGAAGCTTTCTTT	CASSQVGGETEAFF
TRBJ2-1	TRBV5-6	.	.	TGTGCCAGCAGCTCCTGGCCAGTCTACAATGAGCAGTTCTTC	CASSSWPVYNEQFF
TRBJ2-1	TRBV2	.	many	TGTGCCAGCATTGGGGGTCAGTCCTACAATGAGCAGTTCTTC	CASIGGQSYNEQFF
TRBJ2-7	TRBV28	.	many	TGTGCCAGCATCAATGCCGGGGACTACGAGCAGTACTTC	CASINAGDYEQYF
TRBJ2-1	TRBV30	TRBD2	.	TGTGCCTGGAGTGGCACTAGCGGTTTAATTAATGAGCAGTTCTTC	CAWSGTSGLINEQFF
TRBJ2-3	TRBV14	.	few	TGTGCCAGCAGCCTCTGGACAGCCACAGATACGCAGTATTTT	CASSLWTATDTQYF
TRBJ2-7	TRBV12-3/TRBV12-4	TRBD1	many	TGTGCCAGCAGAGGGGGGACAGGGGGCTACGAGCAGTACTTC	CASRGGTGGYEQYF
TRBJ1-1	TRBV24-1	TRBD1	many	TGTGCCACCAGTGATGGGACAGGGGGAACTGAAGCTTTCTTT	CATSDGTGGTEAFF
TRBJ2-5	TRBV19	.	.	TGTGCCAGTAGTCGTTCTAGTCTGGAGACCCAGTACTTC	CASSRSSLETQYF
TRBJ2-7	TRBV14	.	many	TGTGCCAGCAGCCAAGAGACTAGTTCCTACGAGCAGTACTTC	CASSQETSSYEQYF
TRBJ2-4	TRBV6-2/TRBV6-3	TRBD1	.	TGTGCCAGCAGTCCCGACAGGGGCCAAAACATTCAGTACTTC	CASSPDRGQNIQYF
TRBJ1-1	TRBV6-1	TRBD1	many	TGTGCCAGCAGTGTGACGGGGGCAGGGGGGGCTTTCTTT	CASSVTGAGGAFF
TRBJ2-7	TRBV20-1	.	many	TGCAGTGCTAGGGGCCGCCAGCGGAGCTCCTACGAGCAGTACTTC	CSARGRQRSSYEQYF
TRBJ2-1	TRBV5-5	.	many	TGTGCCAGCAGTTTCCGGGACAATGAGCAGTTCTTC	CASSFRDNEQFF
TRBJ1-1	TRBV20-1	TRBD1	many	TGCAGTGCTACCCCGGGACAGGGGGATTTCGGCACTGAAGCTTTCTTT	CSATPGQGDFGTEAFF
TRBJ1-1	TRBV20-1	TRBD1	.	TGCAGTGCTAAAGGAGGGACAGGGGAGGGCACTGAAGCTTTCTTT	CSAKGGTGEGTEAFF
TRBJ2-1	TRBV28	.	many	TGTGCCAGCAGGTCACCCCAGGGTTATGAGCAGTTCTTC	CASRSPQGYEQFF
TRBJ1-1	TRBV24-1	.	.	TGTGCCACCAGTGGTGGGGACCTGAACACTGAAGCTTTCTTT	CATSGGDLNTEAFF
TRBJ2-6	TRBV29-1	.	.	TGCAGCGCTGCCCCAGGAGTCGGCGGGGCCAACGTCCTGACTTTC	CSAAPGVGGANVLTF
TRBJ2-3	TRBV20-1	.	.	TGCAGTGCCCCGCCTCCCACCGCAGATACGCAGTATTTT	CSAPPPTADTQYF
TRBJ1-6	TRBV20-1	TRBD1	.	TGCAGTGCTCGTGGACAGGCAGGAGATAATTCACCCCTCCACTTT	CSARGQAGDNSPLHF
TRBJ2-1	TRBV28	TRBD2	many	TGTGCCAGCAGTTTAGTGCGGGGGGGCCATGATGAGCAGTTCTTC	CASSLVRGGHDEQFF
TRBJ1-3	TRBV28	.	few	TGTGCCAGCAGCACCAGTGCAAACACCATATATTTT	CASSTSANTIYF
TRBJ2-1	TRBV7-2	TRBD2	many	TGTGCCAGCAGCACCGGGACTAACCCCTCCAATGAGCAGTTCTTC	CASSTGTNPSNEQFF
TRBJ1-2	TRBV28	.	.	TGTGCCAGCAGAGGAACACGGGGCCTCAACTATGGCTACACCTTC	CASRGTRGLNYGYTF
TRBJ2-7	TRBV4-1	TRBD2	.	TGCGCCAGCAGCCGCCGTGGCGGGAGCTCCTCCTACGAGCAGTACTTC	CASSRRGGSSSYEQYF
TRBJ1-1	TRBV7-3	TRBD1	few	TGTGCCAGCAGCTCCGAACCGGGACAGAAGGCTTTCTTT	CASSSEPGQKAFF
TRBJ1-5	TRBV20-1	.	many	TGCAGTGCTAGAGAAATGGGGAGGGGAAGCAATCAGCCCCAGCATTTT	CSAREMGRGSNQPQHF
TRBJ1-2	TRBV3-1	.	.	TGTACCAGCAGCCCGGCAGGGGACTATGGCTACACCTTC	CTSSPAGDYGYTF
TRBJ2-3	TRBV27	.	many	TGTGCCAGCAGTTTATCGCCCGGGCTCACAGATACGCAGTATTTT	CASSLSPGLTDTQYF
TRBJ1-1	TRBV7-2	TRBD1	.	TGTGCCAGCAGCTTAGAAACAGGGGGCGTAAAGTACACTGAAGCTTTCTTT	CASSLETGGVKYTEAFF